This record concerns one T cell receptor (beta chain) sequence. The antigen is unknown. Thawed PBMCs were FACS-sorted into unstimulated CD4+CD25+CD127- regulatory T cells, CD4+CD25- non-regulatory cells, CD4 and CD8 cells. Data came from immunoSEQ multiplex PCR; TCRdb stores just in-frame clones and leaves some out. Of about 68,000 clones listed, 80% to 85% are singletons. The sample is drawn from a study of Tregs in tolerant kidney transplant recipients. The CDR3 is 14 amino acids. The V end was cut by 7 bases, the J end by 1 base, with 13 bases between. Germline lookup yields CDR1 SGHAT and CDR2 FQNNGV. Study results and limitations: Biological reproducibility was not directly addressed, but technical replication error appeared minimal. Few patients were studied, so findings need validation in larger groups.

Sequencing was carried out using CD4+ T cells from blood. The clonotype comes from a human donor in good health. V and J are TRBV11-2 and TRBJ1-2; no firm D call. The DNA for the CDR3 is TGTGCCAGCACCCTCTCTCCGGGTAACTATGGCTACACCTTC. It translates to CASTLSPGNYGYTF.